This TCR beta chain is from a study of T cell responses to AZD1222 COVID-19 vaccine. Study-wide points: Vaccine-associated CD4 TCRs spanned spike, dominant at 160-218 and 743-854.

The repertoire was sequenced with immunoSEQ multiplex PCR; TCRdb's copy has only in-frame clones and lacks some. The sample holds about 81,000 clones, approximately 86% seen once. Second doses were pooled across both intervals (about 4 or about 12 weeks). Comment on this clone: Antigen unknown.

This material consisted of peripheral blood, taken 28 days after the second AZD1222 dose. This clonotype originated in an adult who received the AZD1222 COVID-19 vaccine.

DNA for the CDR3: TGTGCCAGCAGCTCGGGACTAGCGGGAGTCCACGAGCAGTACTTC. Residues: CASSSGLAGVHEQYF. The rearrangement links TRBV7-2 to TRBJ2-7; 14 bases are shared with TRBD2. CDR3 length: 15 amino acids. Looked up from germline, CDR1 is SGHTA and CDR2 is FQGNSA. Losses at the gene ends were 4 bases for V and 5 bases for J; bases not matched to a gene: 4.